This T cell receptor beta chain was sequenced in a study of T cells in localized non-small cell lung cancer. Concerning this clone itself: What it binds is unknown.

The repertoire was sequenced with immunoSEQ multiplex PCR; TCRdb's copy has only in-frame clones and lacks some. The profile shows 28,000 or so clones, 81% of them singletons. Study-level findings and limits: When the top 100 tumor clones were examined, a median approximately 60 of them also appeared in the adjacent lung, which was paired and uninvolved. Uninvolved adjacent lung had more T cell clonality than any other tissue, topping tumor. Overall survival was longer when the density of T cells in the blood was higher. Sequence data derive from only one tumor region, so heterogeneity remains possible.

Germline V CDR1 and CDR2: KGHSH, LQKENI. CDR3 length: 16 amino acids. The V gene lost 2 bases and the J gene lost 6 bases, with 17 bases spanning the gap. This chain connects TRBV18 to TRBJ2-1, with D hard to call. The receptor's source is a man between 40 and 75 years old with stage III squamous cell lung carcinoma. The sequencing here drew on peripheral blood, taken before any cancer treatment. CDR3 sequence: CASSPETYFSGNEQFF. The DNA for the CDR3 is TGTGCCAGCTCACCAGAGACGTACTTCTCCGGCAATGAGCAGTTCTTC.